This T cell receptor (beta chain) was retrieved from a study of PD-L1 blockade in urothelial cancer (dated by TCRdb to about 2017). About the investigation overall: All patients started therapy in the mid-2010s and received atezolizumab 1,200 mg intravenously every 3 weeks. An ECOG performance status of 0 or 1 was recorded for the patients, and 0 to 3 prior chemotherapy regimens had been received by the patients. Over 28 patients had pretreatment blood TCR-seq, some 25 had at least one posttreatment blood collection, and some 25 had tumor TCR-seq. Pretreatment tumor samples and matched peripheral blood, collected serially before and after atezolizumab treatment, underwent TCR sequencing. About 10 patients achieved durable clinical benefit and roughly 20 did not. About 85% of the 29 patients were males with bladder-origin urothelial cancer, and about 60% of the roughly 30 reported a prior smoking history. Blood samples were analyzed 3 weeks after the start of treatment (second dose) and 6 weeks after the start of treatment. The study was an exploratory multi-omic analysis of somatic, immune and clinical correlates of response to PD-L1 blockade with atezolizumab in urothelial cancer. Durable clinical benefit meant progression-free survival longer than 6 months, and TCR features were also tested against progression-free and overall survival. In the same patients, whole exome sequencing and RNA sequencing of pretreatment tumors were performed in addition to TCR sequencing. Blood samples yielded a median of around 150,000 T cells and roughly 80,000 unique TCRs, with median clonality 0.080. Broad study findings and their caveats: Because the sample size was small (n of about 31) and many of the analyses were exploratory, the results are meant to be hypothesis-generating. Improved progression-free and overall survival was associated with having pretreatment peripheral blood TCR clonality below the median. Greater expansion of tumor-associated TCR clones in peripheral blood 3 weeks after the start of treatment was observed in patients with durable benefit (n ≈ 20, p = 0.022).

With respect to this clone: What this receptor recognizes is not known. The sample holds no much larger clone one base away, and base qualities are not on file.

For CDR1 and CDR2, the germline V gene lists SGHTA and FQGNSA. The junction shows trimming of 8 bases on V and 6 bases on J, and the gene matches do not reach 5 bases of it. Including the terminal cysteine and phenylalanine, the CDR3 comprises 13 residues. The kept DNA is CDR3 alone, 39 bases in frame from the first base. Synthetic TCR analog templates were spiked into each PCR to estimate absolute template abundance from read counts. The immunoSEQ assay used bias-controlled V and J gene primers to amplify TCRbeta CDR3 regions from genomic DNA. Sequencing of rearranged TCRbeta segments was performed at approximately 20X coverage. The paper's data handling went like this. Clustering was used to correct sequencing errors, and CDR3s were annotated against IMGT so that V, D and J genes could be assigned. Out-of-frame and stop-codon sequences were excluded, and only productive TCRbeta rearrangements were used in downstream analyses. Clonality was calculated as one minus the Shannon entropy normalized by the log of the number of unique productive sequences. Clones differing between time points or between blood and tumor were identified by Fisher's exact test with Benjamini-Hochberg correction at adjusted p below 0.01. In TCRdb, the immuneACCESS table is reduced to in-frame sequences with V and J assigned. These tables do not hold every clone; where another copy was compared, an unresolved V gene accounts for under half, and the others remain unexplained. V, J and clone size were drawn from that table, and D and trimming were deduced from the DNA. The sample records more than 45,000 clones, roughly 77% of which are singletons. Clones ranked in the top ten supply approximately 3.6% of the sample.

The cohort comprised around 30 patients with locally advanced or metastatic urothelial carcinoma treated at Memorial Sloan Kettering on a trial protocol. Peripheral blood mononuclear cells were collected from each patient pretreatment and during treatment, giving between 1 and 8 total time points per patient. The Qiagen DNeasy Blood extraction kit was used to purify genomic DNA from total PBMCs and from tumor samples. PBMCs were collected pretreatment and during treatment, and were isolated and stored as previously described. Specimen: PBMCs, collected around atezolizumab (anti-PD-L1) treatment. The V and J genes are TRBV7-2 and TRBJ2-1, with 9 junctional bases fitting TRBD2. This sequence originates from a man aged 65 to 85 with urothelial cancer. The CDR3 region has the sequence CASALAGPNEQFF. The bases are TGTGCCAGCGCCCTAGCGGGGCCCAATGAGCAGTTCTTC.